The next 5 T cell receptor beta chains were all read from a single sample in a study of cytomegalovirus exposure and HLA in healthy donors. Measured with immunoSEQ multiplex PCR; TCRdb has only the in-frame clones, and not every one. This table holds 150,000 or so clones, roughly 93% found once. What was sequenced was PBMCs. The receptors shown here come from a man younger than 35 in good health and CMV-seropositive.

The chain is built from TRBV7-9 and TRBJ2-7, with TRBD2 matching over 8 bases. In germline, CDR1 is SEHNR, CDR2 FQNEAQ (reference sequence). Trimming took 5 bases from V and 0 from J; bases not matched to a gene: 12. The CDR3 has 17 residues. The CDR3 here is CASSPRGAGGLSYEQYF. As DNA, the CDR3 is TGTGCCAGCAGCCCACGGGGGGCGGGAGGCCTCTCCTACGAGCAGTACTTC.

V is TRBV15 and J is TRBJ1-2, with 7 bases aligning to TRBD1. The CDR3 runs 14 residues. The V gene end was trimmed by 6 bases and the J gene end by 4 bases; junction bases not matched to a gene: 8. Per the germline V gene, CDR1 is LNHNV and CDR2 is YYDKDF (reference sequence). Here the CDR3 reads CATRGGQSLYGYTF. Written as DNA, the CDR3 is TGTGCCACCAGAGGGGGACAGAGCCTCTATGGCTACACCTTC. The full variable domain, rest sourced from reference TRBV15 and TRBJ1-2, is DAMVIQNPRYQVTQFGKPVTLSCSQTLNHNVMYWYQQKSSQAPKLLFHYYDKDFNNEADTPDNFQSRRPNTSFCFLDIRSPGLGDTAMYLCATRGGQSLYGYTFGSGTRLTVV.

This sequence joins TRBV6-6 and TRBJ2-1; TRBD1 matches 7 bases. Germline V gene lookup returns CDR1 MNHNY and CDR2 SVGAGI (reference sequence). The CDR3 contains 14 residues. In DNA, the CDR3 is TGTGCGGCCCGCGACAGGGCTCTCTACAATGAGCAGTTCTTC. Translating it yields CAARDRALYNEQFF.

The V and J genes are TRBV9 and TRBJ1-2; unclear D gene. Germline CDR1 SGDLS, CDR2 YYNGEE. V was pared by 4 bases and J by 4 bases, with 17 bases between. The CDR3 consists of 15 residues. CDR3 bases: TGTGCCAGCAGCCCGATCGGGGAGACGATCTATGGCTACACCTTC. Protein: CASSPIGETIYGYTF.

The gene calls are TRBV18 and TRBJ1-2; D not certain. Germline V gene data show CDR1 as KGHSH and CDR2 as LQKENI. The V end lost 0 bases, the J end lost 3 bases, and 8 bases lay between the germline ends. The CDR3 sequence is 14 residues long. The DNA of the CDR3 is TGTGCCAGCTCACCACCGGAGGGTTACTATGGCTACACCTTC. This gives the protein CASSPPEGYYGYTF.